This TCR beta chain was identified during a study of cytomegalovirus exposure and HLA in healthy donors. The PCR made use of 60 Vbeta and 13 Jbeta primers. Some clones are missing from TCRdb's copy, which holds only in-frame ones; the method was immunoSEQ multiplex PCR. This sample has about 110,000 clones, with about 74% found just once. The length of the CDR3 is 15 residues. CDR1 and CDR2 from the germline V gene are MDHEN and SYDVKM. The V and J ends lost 6 bases and 1 base respectively, with 15 bases between them. Overall study results and limits: Data from an earlier analysis indicated that most TCR beta V segments were productive either about 90% or about 30% of the time. The study put 150 or so TCR beta chains on its list as cytomegalovirus-associated. Later analysis demonstrated an association between a missense DCLRE1C variant and TCR beta V- and J-gene trimming.

To note about this clone: Its specificity is not known.

V and J are TRBV28 and TRBJ1-1; tentative D call: TRBD1 (6 bases). The sequenced material came from PBMCs. This TCR was recovered from a female donor in good health and CMV-seropositive. In DNA, the CDR3 is TGTGCCAGCAGCCTAACCAAACAGGGGAACACTGAAGCTTTCTTT. Amino acids: CASSLTKQGNTEAFF.